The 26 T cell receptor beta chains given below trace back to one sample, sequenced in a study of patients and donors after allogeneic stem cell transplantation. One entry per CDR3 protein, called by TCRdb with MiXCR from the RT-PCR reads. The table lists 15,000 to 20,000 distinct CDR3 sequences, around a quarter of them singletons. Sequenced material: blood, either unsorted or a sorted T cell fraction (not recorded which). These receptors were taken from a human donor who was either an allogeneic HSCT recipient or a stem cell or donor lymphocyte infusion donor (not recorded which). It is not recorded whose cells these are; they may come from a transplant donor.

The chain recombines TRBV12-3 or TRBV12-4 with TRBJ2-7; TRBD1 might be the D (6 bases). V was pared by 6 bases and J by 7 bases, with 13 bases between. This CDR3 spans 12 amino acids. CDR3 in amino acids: CASRINRAEQYF. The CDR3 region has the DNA TGTGCCAGCAGAATAAACAGGGCTGAGCAGTACTTC.

The CDR3 DNA is TGTGCCAGCAGCTTAGTGGGGGGGATGAACACTGAAGCTTTCTTT. Its protein product is CASSLVGGMNTEAFF. The chain uses TRBV7-2 and TRBJ1-1, with D perhaps matching TRBD1 (5 bases). Per the germline V gene, CDR1 is SGHTA and CDR2 is FQGNSA. V shed 1 base and J shed 0 bases, with 9 bases lying between them. This CDR3 contains 15 residues.

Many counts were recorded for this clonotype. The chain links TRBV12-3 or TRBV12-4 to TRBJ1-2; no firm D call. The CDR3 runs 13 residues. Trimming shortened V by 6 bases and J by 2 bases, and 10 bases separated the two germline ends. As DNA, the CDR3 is TGTGCCAGCAGCCAATCCGGGAACTATGGCTACACCTTC. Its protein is CASSQSGNYGYTF.

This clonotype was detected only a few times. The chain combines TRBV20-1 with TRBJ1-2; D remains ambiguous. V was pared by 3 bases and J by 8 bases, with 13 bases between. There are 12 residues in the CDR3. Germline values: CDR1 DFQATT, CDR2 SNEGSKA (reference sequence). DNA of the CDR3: TGCAGTGCTAGTTGGCAGGCGGTAGGCTACACCTTC. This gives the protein CSASWQAVGYTF.

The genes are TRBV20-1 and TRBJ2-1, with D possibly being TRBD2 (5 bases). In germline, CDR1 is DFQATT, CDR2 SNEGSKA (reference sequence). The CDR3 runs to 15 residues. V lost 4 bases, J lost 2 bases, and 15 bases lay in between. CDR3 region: CSATSTSRAYNEQFF. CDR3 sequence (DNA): TGCAGTGCTACCTCCACTAGTCGCGCCTACAATGAGCAGTTCTTC.

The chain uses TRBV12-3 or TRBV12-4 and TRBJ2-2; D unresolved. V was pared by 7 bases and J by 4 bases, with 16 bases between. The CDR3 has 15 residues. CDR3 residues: CASTLRGLTTGELFF. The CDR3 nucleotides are TGTGCCAGCACCCTCCGCGGCCTTACCACCGGGGAGCTGTTTTTT.

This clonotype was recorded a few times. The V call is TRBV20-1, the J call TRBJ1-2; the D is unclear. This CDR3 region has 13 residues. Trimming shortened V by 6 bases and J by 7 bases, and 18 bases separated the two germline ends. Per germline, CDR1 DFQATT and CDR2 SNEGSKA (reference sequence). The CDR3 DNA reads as TGCAGTGCCAGCGGGGTATTTGGGAGTGGCTACACCTTC. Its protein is CSASGVFGSGYTF.

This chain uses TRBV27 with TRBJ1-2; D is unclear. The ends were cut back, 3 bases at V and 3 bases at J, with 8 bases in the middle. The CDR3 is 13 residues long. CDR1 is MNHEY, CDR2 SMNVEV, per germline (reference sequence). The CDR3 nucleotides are TGTGCCAGCAGTTTTAGAGAGGACTATGGCTACACCTTC. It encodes CASSFREDYGYTF.

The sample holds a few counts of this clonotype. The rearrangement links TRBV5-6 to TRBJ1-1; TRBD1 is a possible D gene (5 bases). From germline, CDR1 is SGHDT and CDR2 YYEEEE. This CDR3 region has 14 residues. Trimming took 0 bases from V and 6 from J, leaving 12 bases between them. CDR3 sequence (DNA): TGTGCCAGCAGCTTGGTCCAGGGTAGGGCTGAAGCTTTCTTT. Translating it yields CASSLVQGRAEAFF.

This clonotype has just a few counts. CDR3: CASSQLRGPPQHF. The CDR3 DNA reads as TGCGCCAGCAGCCAGCTCCGCGGGCCGCCCCAGCATTTT. This chain connects TRBV4-1 to TRBJ1-5; D is uncertain. This CDR3 region has 13 residues. V dropped 3 bases and J dropped 9 bases, with 12 bases sitting between them. CDR1 is MGHRA and CDR2 is YSYEKL in the germline V gene.

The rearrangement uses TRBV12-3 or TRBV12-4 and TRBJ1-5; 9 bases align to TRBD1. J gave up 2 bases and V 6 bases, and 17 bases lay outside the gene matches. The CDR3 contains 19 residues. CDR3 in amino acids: CASSRGQGQGLYGNQPQHF. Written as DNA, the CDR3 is TGTGCCAGCAGCCGGGGACAGGGACAAGGATTGTACGGCAATCAGCCCCAGCATTTT.

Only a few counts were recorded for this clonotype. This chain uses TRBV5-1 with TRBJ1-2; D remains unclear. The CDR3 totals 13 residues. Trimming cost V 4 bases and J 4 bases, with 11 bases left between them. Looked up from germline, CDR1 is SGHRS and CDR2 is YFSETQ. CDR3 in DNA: TGCGCCAGCAGCAGTTCTACATTCTATGGCTACACCTTC. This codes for CASSSSTFYGYTF.

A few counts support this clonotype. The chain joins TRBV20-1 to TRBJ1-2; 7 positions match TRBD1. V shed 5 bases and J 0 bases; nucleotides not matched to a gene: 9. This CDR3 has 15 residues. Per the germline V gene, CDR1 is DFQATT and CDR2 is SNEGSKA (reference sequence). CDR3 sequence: CSAPTDRSANYGYTF. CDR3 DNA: TGCAGTGCTCCGACGGACAGGTCAGCTAACTATGGCTACACCTTC.

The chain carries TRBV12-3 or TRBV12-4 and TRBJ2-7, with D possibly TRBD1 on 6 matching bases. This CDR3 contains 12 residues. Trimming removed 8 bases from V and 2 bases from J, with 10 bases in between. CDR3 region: CASGRGTYEQYF. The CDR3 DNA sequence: TGTGCCAGCGGCAGGGGAACCTACGAGCAGTACTTC.

CDR3 sequence (DNA): TGCAGTGCTAGAGGGGGGGCGGTTAATGAAAAACTGTTTTTT. This codes for CSARGGAVNEKLFF. This chain joins TRBV20-1 and TRBJ1-4; tentative D call: TRBD1 (6 bases). V was cut by 1 base and J by 4 bases, with 10 bases left in between. The germline gives CDR1 DFQATT, CDR2 SNEGSKA (reference sequence). The CDR3 is 14 residues long.

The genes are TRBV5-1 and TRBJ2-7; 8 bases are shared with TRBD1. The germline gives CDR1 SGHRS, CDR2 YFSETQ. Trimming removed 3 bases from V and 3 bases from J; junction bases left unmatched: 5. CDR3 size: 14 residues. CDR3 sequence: CASSSTTGGYEQYF. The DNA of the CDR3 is TGCGCCAGCAGCTCCACTACAGGGGGCTACGAGCAGTACTTC.

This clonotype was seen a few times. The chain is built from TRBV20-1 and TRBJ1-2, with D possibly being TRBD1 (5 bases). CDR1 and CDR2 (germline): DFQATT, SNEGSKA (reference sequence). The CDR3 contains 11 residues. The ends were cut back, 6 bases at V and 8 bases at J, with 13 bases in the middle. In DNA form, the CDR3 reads TGCAGTGCGCCCGGGGGGGAAGGCTACACCTTC. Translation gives CSAPGGEGYTF.

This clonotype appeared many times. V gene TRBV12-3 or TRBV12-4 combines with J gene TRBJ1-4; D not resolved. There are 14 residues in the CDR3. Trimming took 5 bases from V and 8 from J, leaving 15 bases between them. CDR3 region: CASSLPGLGEKLFF. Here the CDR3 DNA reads TGTGCCAGCAGTCTCCCAGGATTAGGGGAAAAACTGTTTTTT.

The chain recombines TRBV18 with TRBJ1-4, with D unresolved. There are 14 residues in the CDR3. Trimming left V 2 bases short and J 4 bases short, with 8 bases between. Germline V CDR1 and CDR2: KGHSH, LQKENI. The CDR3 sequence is CASSPAHRNEKLFF. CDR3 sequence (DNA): TGTGCCAGCTCACCAGCACACCGTAATGAAAAACTGTTTTTT.

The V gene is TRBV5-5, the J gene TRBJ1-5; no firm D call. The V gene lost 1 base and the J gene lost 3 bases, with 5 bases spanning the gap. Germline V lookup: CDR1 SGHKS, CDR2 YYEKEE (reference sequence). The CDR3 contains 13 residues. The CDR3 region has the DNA TGTGCCAGCAGCTTGTTGCTCAATCAGCCCCAGCATTTT. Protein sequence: CASSLLLNQPQHF.

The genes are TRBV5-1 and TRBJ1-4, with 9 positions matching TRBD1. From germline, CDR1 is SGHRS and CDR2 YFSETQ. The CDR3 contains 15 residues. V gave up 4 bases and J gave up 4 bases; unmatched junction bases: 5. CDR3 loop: CASSLGTGFNEKLFF. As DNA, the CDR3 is TGCGCCAGCAGCCTCGGGACAGGGTTTAATGAAAAACTGTTTTTT. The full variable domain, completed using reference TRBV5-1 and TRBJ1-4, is KAGVTQTPRYLIKTRGQQVTLSCSPISGHRSVSWYQQTPGQGLQFLFEYFSETQRNKGNFPGRFSGRQFSNSRSEMNVSTLELGDSALYLCASSLGTGFNEKLFFGSGTQLSVL.

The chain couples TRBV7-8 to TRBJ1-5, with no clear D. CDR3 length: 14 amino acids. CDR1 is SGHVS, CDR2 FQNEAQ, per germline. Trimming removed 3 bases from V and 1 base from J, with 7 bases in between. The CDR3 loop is CASSLQISNQPQHF. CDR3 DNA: TGTGCCAGCAGCTTGCAAATCAGCAATCAGCCCCAGCATTTT.

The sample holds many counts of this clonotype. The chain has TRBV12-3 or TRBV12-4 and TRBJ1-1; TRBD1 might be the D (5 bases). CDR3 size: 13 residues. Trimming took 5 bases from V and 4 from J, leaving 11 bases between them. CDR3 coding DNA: TGTGCCAGCAGTATCGGGGCGGGCACTGAAGCTTTCTTT. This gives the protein CASSIGAGTEAFF.

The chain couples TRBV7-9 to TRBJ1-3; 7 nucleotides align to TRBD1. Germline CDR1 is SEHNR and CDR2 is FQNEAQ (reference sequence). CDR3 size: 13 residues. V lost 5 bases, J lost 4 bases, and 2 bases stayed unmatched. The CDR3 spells CASSLGQGNTIYF. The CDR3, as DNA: TGTGCCAGCAGCCTGGGACAGGGAAACACCATATATTTT.

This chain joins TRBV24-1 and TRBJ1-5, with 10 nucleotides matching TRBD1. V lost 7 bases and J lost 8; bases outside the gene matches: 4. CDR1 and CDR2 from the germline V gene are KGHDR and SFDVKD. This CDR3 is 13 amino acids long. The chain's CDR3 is CATRGTGDKPQHF. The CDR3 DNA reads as TGTGCCACCAGAGGGACAGGGGATAAGCCCCAGCATTTT.

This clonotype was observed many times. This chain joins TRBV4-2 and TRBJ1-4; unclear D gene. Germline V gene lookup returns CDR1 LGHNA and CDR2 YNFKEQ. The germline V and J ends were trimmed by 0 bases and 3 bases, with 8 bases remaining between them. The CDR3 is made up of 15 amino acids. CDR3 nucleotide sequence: TGTGCCAGCAGCCAAGAAGAAGGAGCTAATGAAAAACTGTTTTTT. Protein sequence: CASSQEEGANEKLFF.